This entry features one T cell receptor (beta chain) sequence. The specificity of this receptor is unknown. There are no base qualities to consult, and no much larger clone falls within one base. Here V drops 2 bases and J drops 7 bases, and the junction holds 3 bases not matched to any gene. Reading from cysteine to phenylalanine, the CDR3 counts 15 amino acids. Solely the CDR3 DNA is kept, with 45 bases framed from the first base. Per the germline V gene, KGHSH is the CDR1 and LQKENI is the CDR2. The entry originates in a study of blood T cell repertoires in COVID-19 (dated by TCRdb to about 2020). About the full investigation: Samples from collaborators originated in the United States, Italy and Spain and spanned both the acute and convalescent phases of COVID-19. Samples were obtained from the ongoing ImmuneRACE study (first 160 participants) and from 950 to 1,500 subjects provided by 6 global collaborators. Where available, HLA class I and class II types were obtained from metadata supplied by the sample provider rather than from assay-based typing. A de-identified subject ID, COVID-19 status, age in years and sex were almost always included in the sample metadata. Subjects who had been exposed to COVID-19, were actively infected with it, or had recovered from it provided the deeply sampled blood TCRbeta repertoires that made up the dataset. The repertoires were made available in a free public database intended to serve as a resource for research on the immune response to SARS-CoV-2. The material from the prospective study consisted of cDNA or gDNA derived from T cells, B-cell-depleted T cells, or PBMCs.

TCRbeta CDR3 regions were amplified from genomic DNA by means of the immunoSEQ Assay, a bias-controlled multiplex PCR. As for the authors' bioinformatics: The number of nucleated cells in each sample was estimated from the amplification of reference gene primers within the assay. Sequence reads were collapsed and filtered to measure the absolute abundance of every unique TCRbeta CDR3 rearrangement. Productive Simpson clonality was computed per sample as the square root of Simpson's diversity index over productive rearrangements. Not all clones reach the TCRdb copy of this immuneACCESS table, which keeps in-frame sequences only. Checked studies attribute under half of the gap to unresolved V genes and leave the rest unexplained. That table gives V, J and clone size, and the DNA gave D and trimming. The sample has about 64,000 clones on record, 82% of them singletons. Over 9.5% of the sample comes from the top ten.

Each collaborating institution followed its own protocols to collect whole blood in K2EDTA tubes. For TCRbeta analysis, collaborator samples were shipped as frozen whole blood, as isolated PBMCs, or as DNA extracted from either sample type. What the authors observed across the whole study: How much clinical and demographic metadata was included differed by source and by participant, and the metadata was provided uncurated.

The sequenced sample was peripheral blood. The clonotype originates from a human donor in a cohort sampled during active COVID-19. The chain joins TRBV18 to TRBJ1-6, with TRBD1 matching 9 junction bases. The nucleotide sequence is TGTGCCAGCTCACCAAGGGACAGGGCCAATTCACCCCTCCACTTT. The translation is CASSPRDRANSPLHF.